These 14 T cell receptor beta chains share one sample of origin, sequenced in a study of a mutant IDH1 vaccine in newly diagnosed glioma. Their target antigens are unknown. The method was immunoSEQ multiplex PCR; TCRdb's version includes in-frame clones alone and lacks a portion of them. The table lists over 55,000 clones, about four fifths of them singletons, with roughly 5.2% in the top ten. Documented time point: week 35, safety follow-up. Vaccinated patients received 300 ug of mutant IDH1 20-mer peptide per dose, with topical imiquimod. The source material was PBMCs, sampled from a glioma patient whose treatment included an IDH1 peptide vaccine. These receptors were obtained from a man aged 40-50 years with glioma.

In DNA, the CDR3 is TGTGCCAGCAGCTTGGACAGGGTCGGGGCCAACGTCCTGACTTTC. The encoded protein is CASSLDRVGANVLTF. V and J are TRBV5-4 and TRBJ2-6; D is possibly TRBD1 (6 bases). The CDR3 has 15 amino acids. CDR1 and CDR2 (germline): SGHNT, YYREEE (reference sequence). The V gene lost 0 bases and the J gene lost 4 bases, with 8 bases spanning the gap.

The chain joins TRBV4-1 to TRBJ2-3, with 9 bases fitting TRBD2. J was trimmed by 5 bases and V by 4 bases; bases with no gene match: 10. The CDR3 runs 16 residues. Germline CDR1 is MGHRA and CDR2 is YSYEKL. The CDR3 coding sequence is TGCGCCAGCAGCCCGCGGGGGGGCGATTGGGGAGATACGCAGTATTTT. Its protein is CASSPRGGDWGDTQYF.

The J gene is TRBJ2-7, the V gene TRBV5-1; tentatively, D is TRBD1 (5 bases). V was shortened by 2 bases and J by 2 bases, with 20 bases between the two germline ends. Germline CDR1 and CDR2: SGHRS and YFSETQ. This CDR3 has 17 residues. The DNA of the CDR3 is TGCGCCAGCAGCTTCGCGGTCACGGCGGACAAGGCCTACGAGCAGTACTTC. Amino acid sequence: CASSFAVTADKAYEQYF. The entire variable domain, with the rest obtained from reference TRBV5-1 and TRBJ2-7, is as follows: KAGVTQTPRYLIKTRGQQVTLSCSPISGHRSVSWYQQTPGQGLQFLFEYFSETQRNKGNFPGRFSGRQFSNSRSEMNVSTLELGDSALYLCASSFAVTADKAYEQYFGPGTRLTVT.

CDR3 residues: CASSSTHTGQGTDTQYF. DNA for the CDR3: TGTGCCAGCAGCTCTACTCATACGGGACAGGGGACAGATACGCAGTATTTT. The rearrangement uses TRBV5-6 and TRBJ2-3; TRBD1 aligns across 10 bases. V dropped 3 bases and J dropped 3; count of bases not matched to a gene: 10. Germline values: CDR1 SGHDT, CDR2 YYEEEE. This CDR3 region has 17 residues.

This CDR3 is CASRLLAGGSTDTQYF. The CDR3 region has the DNA TGTGCCAGCAGACTACTAGCGGGGGGGTCCACAGATACGCAGTATTTT. The V gene is TRBV2, the J gene TRBJ2-3; TRBD2 matches at 13 bases. Trimming removed 6 bases from V and 2 bases from J; junction bases left unmatched: 5. Germline lookup yields CDR1 SNHLY and CDR2 FYNNEI. The CDR3 sequence is 16 residues long.

V usage is TRBV28 and J usage is TRBJ2-2, with TRBD2 matching 8 bases. Per germline, CDR1 MDHEN and CDR2 SYDVKM. This CDR3 has 20 amino acids. Unmatched junction bases numbered 23, after V lost 5 bases and J lost 6 bases. CDR3 region: CASSPRTTSGAPRGPGELFF. DNA of the CDR3: TGTGCCAGCAGTCCCCGAACAACTAGCGGAGCTCCCCGTGGGCCCGGGGAGCTGTTTTTT.

This clone was picked up one time. CDR3 nucleotides: TGTGCCAGCAGTGACCGTGGGGTGAACACCGGGGAGCTGTTTTTT. Translated, it gives CASSDRGVNTGELFF. The chain combines TRBV6-4 with TRBJ2-2; no clear D. Germline loops: CDR1 MRHNA, CDR2 SNTAGT. V gave up 2 bases and J gave up 1 base, with 8 bases separating them. The CDR3 sequence is 15 residues long.

The V and J genes are TRBV6-6 and TRBJ1-1; D unclear. CDR1 is MNHNY and CDR2 is SVGAGI in the germline V gene (reference sequence). V lost 7 bases and J lost 1, with 13 bases in between. The CDR3 totals 14 residues. The CDR3 DNA is TGTGCCAGCATGTTCCCGGGCGGGAACACTGAAGCTTTCTTT. It specifies CASMFPGGNTEAFF.

The rearrangement links TRBV4-2 to TRBJ2-3, with 13 bases aligning to TRBD2. Germline V gene lookup returns CDR1 LGHNA and CDR2 YNFKEQ. The CDR3 runs 15 residues. J was trimmed by 6 bases and V by 4 bases; bases with no gene match: 4. CDR3 DNA sequence: TGTGCCAGCAGCCCAACTAGCGGGAGGGGCGATACGCAGTATTTT. Its translation is CASSPTSGRGDTQYF.

The chain recombines TRBV10-3 with TRBJ1-6; D remains ambiguous. V was trimmed by 4 bases and J by 7 bases, leaving 8 bases between them. This CDR3 is built from 13 residues. Looked up from germline, CDR1 is ENHRY and CDR2 is SYGVKD. The CDR3 nucleotides are TGTGCCATCAGTGCCGGACTGAATTCACCCCTCCACTTT. Translating it yields CAISAGLNSPLHF.

V is TRBV7-8 and J is TRBJ1-4; 8 bases align to TRBD1. Germline V lookup: CDR1 SGHVS, CDR2 FQNEAQ. CDR3 length: 16 residues. Unmatched junction bases numbered 8, after V lost 1 base and J lost 7 bases. CDR3 nucleotide sequence: TGTGCCAGCAGCTTAGTCCCACAGGGGGTCGCTGAAAAACTGTTTTTT. Amino acid sequence: CASSLVPQGVAEKLFF.

The chain employs TRBV9 and TRBJ1-4; D possibly corresponds to TRBD1 (5 bases). The germline gives CDR1 SGDLS, CDR2 YYNGEE. The ends were cut back, 4 bases at V and 7 bases at J, with 17 bases in the middle. The CDR3 runs 15 residues. In DNA form, the CDR3 reads TGTGCCAGCAGCCCAGGGAAAACGAGGGGTGAAAAACTGTTTTTT. This sequence encodes CASSPGKTRGEKLFF. Together with reference TRBV9 and TRBJ1-4, the CDR3 gives the full variable domain: DSGVTQTPKHLITATGQRVTLRCSPRSGDLSVYWYQQSLDQGLQFLIQYYNGEERAKGNILERFSAQQFPDLHSELNLSSLELGDSALYFCASSPGKTRGEKLFFGSGTQLSVL.

The CDR3 reads CASTTRTSGTYEQYF. CDR3 in DNA: TGTGCCAGCACCACGAGGACTAGCGGAACCTACGAGCAGTACTTC. The V and J genes are TRBV6-6 and TRBJ2-7; 10 bases agree with TRBD2. Unmatched junction bases numbered 8, after V lost 7 bases and J lost 2 bases. The CDR3 runs to 15 residues. Germline V gene data show CDR1 as MNHNY and CDR2 as SVGAGI (reference sequence).

This clone occurred once. The chain joins TRBV7-9 to TRBJ2-3, with D possibly being TRBD2 (5 bases). The CDR3 length is 12 residues. Germline V gives CDR1 SEHNR, CDR2 FQNEAQ (reference sequence). The V end lost 5 bases, the J end lost 9 bases, and 12 bases lay between the germline ends. The CDR3 DNA sequence: TGTGCCAGCAGCCCCCCGGGCGGGACGCAGTATTTT. Its translation is CASSPPGGTQYF.